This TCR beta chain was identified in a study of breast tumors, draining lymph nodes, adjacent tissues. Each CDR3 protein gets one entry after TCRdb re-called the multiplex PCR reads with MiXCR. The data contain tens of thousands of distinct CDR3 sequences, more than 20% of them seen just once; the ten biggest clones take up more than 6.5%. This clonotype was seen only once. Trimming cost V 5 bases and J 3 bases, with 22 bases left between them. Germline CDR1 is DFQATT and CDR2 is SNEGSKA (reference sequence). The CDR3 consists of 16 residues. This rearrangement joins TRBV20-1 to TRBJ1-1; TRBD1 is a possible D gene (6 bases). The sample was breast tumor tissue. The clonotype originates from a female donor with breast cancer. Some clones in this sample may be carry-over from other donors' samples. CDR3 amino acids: CSAPEEGRGYDTEAFF. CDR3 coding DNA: TGCAGTGCTCCCGAGGAGGGGAGGGGGTATGACACTGAAGCTTTCTTT.